The 15 T cell receptor beta chains presented below share a single source sample, sequenced in a study of neurological immune-mediated disorders. TCRdb re-called the 5' RACE reads through MiXCR, storing one row per CDR3 protein. The sample carries 40,000 to 50,000 distinct CDR3 sequences, more than 2% recorded once. Sequences were obtained from PBMCs. Source of these receptors: a man aged 25 to 40 with multiple sclerosis.

This clonotype was recorded many times. The genes are TRBV9 and TRBJ1-5, with 7 bases matching TRBD1. This CDR3 has 14 amino acids. Per germline, CDR1 SGDLS and CDR2 YYNGEE. The trim removed 3 bases at V and 3 bases at J, leaving 3 bases unmatched. Here the CDR3 DNA reads TGTGCCAGCAGCGCAGGGACAGTCAATCAGCCCCAGCATTTT. It specifies CASSAGTVNQPQHF.

Ten or more counts support this clonotype. V is TRBV9 and J is TRBJ2-1, with 10 bases identical to TRBD1. The length of the CDR3 is 15 residues. Germline V gene lookup returns CDR1 SGDLS and CDR2 YYNGEE. V shed 4 bases and J 9 bases; nucleotides not matched to a gene: 10. CDR3 nucleotides: TGTGCCAGCAGCATCCGGGACAGGGGTATCAGTGAGCAGTTCTTC. Protein: CASSIRDRGISEQFF. Full variable domain (remainder filled in from reference TRBV9 and TRBJ2-1): DSGVTQTPKHLITATGQRVTLRCSPRSGDLSVYWYQQSLDQGLQFLIQYYNGEERAKGNILERFSAQQFPDLHSELNLSSLELGDSALYFCASSIRDRGISEQFFGPGTRLTVL.

Relative to its sample, this clonotype is medium-sized. The rearrangement joins TRBV29-1 to TRBJ2-5, with D possibly matching TRBD1 (6 bases). Germline CDR1 and CDR2: SQVTM and ANQGSEA. V lost 2 bases, J lost 3 bases, and 16 bases lay in between. The CDR3 loop spans 15 amino acids. CDR3 loop: CSVELWGEGEETQYF. CDR3 coding DNA: TGCAGCGTTGAATTATGGGGCGAGGGGGAAGAGACCCAGTACTTC.

This clonotype was counted ten times or more. V usage is TRBV6-4 and J usage is TRBJ2-1; D is perhaps TRBD1 (6 bases). Trimming shortened V by 0 bases and J by 5 bases, and 11 bases separated the two germline ends. Germline assignment: CDR1 MRHNA and CDR2 SNTAGT. The CDR3 is made up of 15 amino acids. CDR3 nucleotides: TGTGCCAGCAGTGACTCTCGACAGGAAAACAATGAGCAGTTCTTC. Residues: CASSDSRQENNEQFF.

The rearrangement links TRBV29-1 to TRBJ2-7; D ambiguous. The CDR3 covers 13 residues. V dropped 4 bases and J dropped 0 bases, with 10 bases sitting between them. Germline values: CDR1 SQVTM, CDR2 ANQGSEA. DNA for the CDR3: TGCAGCGTTGTAGACAAGAGCTCCTACGAGCAGTACTTC. It yields the protein CSVVDKSSYEQYF.

Ten or more counts support this clonotype. The V gene is TRBV6-2 or TRBV6-3, the J gene TRBJ2-5, with D possibly TRBD2 on 6 matching bases. Germline lookup yields CDR1 MNHEY and CDR2 SVGEGT. Trimming took off 6 bases at V and 2 bases at J, with 13 bases between the two ends. The CDR3 loop spans 14 amino acids. CDR3 nucleotides: TGTGCCAGCAGACATCCGGGAGATCAAGAGACCCAGTACTTC. Its translation: CASRHPGDQETQYF.

This clonotype was picked up many times. The chain uses TRBV7-2 and TRBJ1-2; D uncertain. The CDR3 is 14 amino acids. The germline gives CDR1 SGHTA, CDR2 FQGNSA. V lost 5 bases, J lost 1 base, and 11 bases lay in between. The CDR3 bases are TGTGCCAGCAGCCCGGAACATTTTAACTATGGCTACACCTTC. Protein: CASSPEHFNYGYTF. The whole variable domain, remainder taken from reference TRBV7-2 and TRBJ1-2, is GAGVSQSPSNKVTEKGKDVELRCDPISGHTALYWYRQSLGQGLEFLIYFQGNSAPDKSGLPSDRFSAERTGGSVSTLTIQRTQQEDSAVYLCASSPEHFNYGYTFGSGTRLTVV.

This clonotype appeared many times. The V gene is TRBV5-4, the J gene TRBJ2-5; TRBD2 matches at 11 bases. Germline values: CDR1 SGHNT, CDR2 YYREEE (reference sequence). The CDR3 is made up of 15 amino acids. Trimming removed 0 bases from V and 2 bases from J; junction bases left unmatched: 0. The CDR3 DNA sequence: TGTGCCAGCAGCTTGGCTAGCGGGGGGCAAGAGACCCAGTACTTC. Its translation: CASSLASGGQETQYF.

This clonotype was recorded at least ten times. V is TRBV27 and J is TRBJ2-3; D not resolved. CDR3 length: 15 amino acids. CDR1 and CDR2 (germline): MNHEY, SMNVEV (reference sequence). Trimming took 2 bases from V and 1 from J, leaving 10 bases between them. CDR3 nucleotide sequence: TGTGCCAGCAGTTTACTCACTCGACGCACAGATACGCAGTATTTT. This translates into CASSLLTRRTDTQYF.

This clonotype has ten or more counts. This chain's CDR3 is CSARDPGGGPYEQYF. CDR3 DNA: TGCAGTGCTAGGGATCCAGGAGGAGGGCCTTACGAGCAGTACTTC. The chain carries TRBV20-1 and TRBJ2-7, with a tentative D call TRBD2 (6 bases). The V end was cut by 3 bases, the J end by 4 bases, with 19 bases between. Germline loops: CDR1 DFQATT, CDR2 SNEGSKA (reference sequence). CDR3 size: 15 residues.

This CDR3 is CASRLSIKDYEQYF. The CDR3, as DNA: TGTGCAAGTCGCCTTAGCATAAAGGATTACGAGCAGTACTTC. This sequence joins TRBV12-2 and TRBJ2-7. TRBV12-2 is an annotated pseudogene. This CDR3 contains 14 residues.

This clonotype showed up just a few times. A much larger clone differs from this one at a single base, so this may be a read error. This chain connects TRBV7-6 to TRBJ2-7, with D unclear. The CDR3 covers 14 residues. Germline V lookup: CDR1 SGHVS, CDR2 FNYEAQ. The V and J ends lost 0 bases and 7 bases respectively, with 13 bases between them. DNA for the CDR3: TGTGCCAGCAGCTTAGCGCATGGTCACAGAGAGCAGTACTTC. Its protein is CASSLAHGHREQYF.

This clonotype was detected many times. This rearrangement joins TRBV6-1 to TRBJ1-5; TRBD1 is a possible D gene (5 bases). Germline V gives CDR1 MNHNS, CDR2 SASEGT. This CDR3 is 15 amino acids long. V gave up 6 bases and J gave up 4 bases, with 16 bases separating them. CDR3 nucleotides: TGTGCCAGCAGGGAGGCCGGGACCGTGAATCAGCCCCAGCATTTT. Amino acid sequence: CASREAGTVNQPQHF.

This clonotype was seen repeatedly, ten times or more. This chain links TRBV12-3 or TRBV12-4 with TRBJ2-2; 12 nucleotides match TRBD1. The CDR3 is 16 amino acids. With V trimmed by 6 bases and J by 7 bases, 9 bases remained unmatched. This CDR3 is CASRNIGTGGYGELFF. The CDR3, as DNA: TGTGCCAGCAGAAATATCGGGACAGGGGGCTACGGGGAGCTGTTTTTT.

Ten or more counts support this clonotype. The chain has TRBV12-3 or TRBV12-4 and TRBJ1-1, with 8 bases matching TRBD1. J was trimmed by 5 bases and V by 4 bases; bases with no gene match: 3. There are 13 residues in the CDR3. CDR3 residues: CASSSGGWTEAFF. The CDR3 bases are TGTGCCAGCAGTTCAGGGGGCTGGACTGAAGCTTTCTTT.